This is a list of T cell receptor beta chains from one sample in a study of cytomegalovirus exposure and HLA in healthy donors. Data came from immunoSEQ multiplex PCR; TCRdb stores just in-frame clones and leaves some out. The sample gives a few hundred thousand clones, roughly 90% of which show up once; approximately 0.34% is in the top ten. Material for sequencing was PBMCs. These receptor sequences come from a woman under 30 in good health and CMV-seronegative. CDR3s include the opening cysteine and the closing phenylalanine or tryptophan. Each record gives: D gene, clone size, J gene, V gene, CDR3 protein, CDR3 DNA. A D gene is named only where the DNA matches it firmly. The size of a clone is reported for some rows only, either as once, few or many, or as a class for expanded clones.

D gene: -; clone size: once; J gene: TRBJ2-5; V gene: TRBV10-3; CDR3 protein: CAISESEVVETQYF; CDR3 DNA: TGTGCCATCAGTGAGTCGGAGGTAGTCGAGACCCAGTACTTC
D gene: TRBD2; clone size: -; J gene: TRBJ2-1; V gene: TRBV28; CDR3 protein: CASSYGLAGVNEQFF; CDR3 DNA: TGTGCCAGCAGCTACGGACTAGCGGGGGTCAATGAGCAGTTCTTC
D gene: -; clone size: -; J gene: TRBJ1-6; V gene: TRBV28; CDR3 protein: CASSLSGSYNSPLHF; CDR3 DNA: TGTGCCAGCAGTTTATCAGGATCCTATAATTCACCCCTCCACTTT
D gene: -; clone size: -; J gene: TRBJ1-2; V gene: TRBV14; CDR3 protein: CASSQVPIPNGYTF; CDR3 DNA: TGTGCCAGCAGCCAAGTGCCCATTCCTAATGGCTACACCTTC
D gene: -; clone size: -; J gene: TRBJ2-1; V gene: TRBV11-3; CDR3 protein: CASSLDGRERGVNEQFF; CDR3 DNA: TGTGCCAGCAGCTTAGATGGGCGTGAAAGGGGTGTTAATGAGCAGTTCTTC
D gene: -; clone size: -; J gene: TRBJ2-5; V gene: TRBV28; CDR3 protein: CASSSGRSREQETQYF; CDR3 DNA: TGTGCCAGCAGTTCCGGCCGGTCGAGGGAGCAAGAGACCCAGTACTTC
D gene: TRBD1; clone size: few; J gene: TRBJ1-2; V gene: TRBV19; CDR3 protein: CASIGGPNYGYTF; CDR3 DNA: TGTGCCAGTATAGGGGGCCCTAACTATGGCTACACCTTC
D gene: TRBD1; clone size: -; J gene: TRBJ2-1; V gene: TRBV27; CDR3 protein: CASSLDRGYNEQFF; CDR3 DNA: TGTGCCAGCAGTTTGGACAGGGGCTACAATGAGCAGTTCTTC
D gene: -; clone size: -; J gene: TRBJ2-3; V gene: TRBV5-1; CDR3 protein: CASSLVLPDTQYF; CDR3 DNA: TGCGCCAGCAGCTTGGTCCTTCCAGATACGCAGTATTTT
D gene: -; clone size: -; J gene: TRBJ1-1; V gene: TRBV6-5; CDR3 protein: CASRNTGYTEAFF; CDR3 DNA: TGTGCCAGCAGGAACACAGGGTACACTGAAGCTTTCTTT
D gene: -; clone size: few; J gene: TRBJ1-2; V gene: TRBV11-3; CDR3 protein: CASSSRFGDGYTF; CDR3 DNA: TGTGCCAGCAGCTCTCGTTTCGGAGATGGCTACACCTTC
D gene: TRBD2; clone size: -; J gene: TRBJ2-7; V gene: TRBV30; CDR3 protein: CAWLSGNSSYEQYF; CDR3 DNA: TGTGCCTGGCTAAGCGGGAATAGCTCCTACGAGCAGTACTTC
D gene: -; clone size: once; J gene: TRBJ1-3; V gene: TRBV27; CDR3 protein: CASSPSYSGNTIYF; CDR3 DNA: TGTGCCAGCAGTCCCTCTTACTCTGGAAACACCATATATTTT
D gene: -; clone size: few; J gene: TRBJ1-2; V gene: TRBV28; CDR3 protein: CASRSIGSGYTF; CDR3 DNA: TGTGCCAGCCGCTCTATTGGGAGTGGCTACACCTTC
D gene: -; clone size: -; J gene: TRBJ2-4; V gene: TRBV6-1; CDR3 protein: CASLRRGQENIQYF; CDR3 DNA: TGTGCCAGCCTCCGCCGCGGGCAAGAAAACATTCAGTACTTC
D gene: -; clone size: -; J gene: TRBJ1-2; V gene: TRBV10-3; CDR3 protein: CAISEVREGYGYTF; CDR3 DNA: TGTGCCATCAGTGAGGTCAGGGAAGGATATGGCTACACCTTC
D gene: TRBD1; clone size: -; J gene: TRBJ2-2; V gene: TRBV4-2; CDR3 protein: CASSQELPGTGGYGELFF; CDR3 DNA: TGTGCCAGCAGCCAAGAACTTCCCGGGACAGGGGGGTACGGGGAGCTGTTTTTT
D gene: -; clone size: -; J gene: TRBJ1-1; V gene: TRBV7-3; CDR3 protein: CASSQGGAATEAFF; CDR3 DNA: TGTGCCAGCAGCCAAGGGGGGGCCGCCACTGAAGCTTTCTTT
D gene: -; clone size: -; J gene: TRBJ1-5; V gene: TRBV7-2; CDR3 protein: CASSTSPEPQHF; CDR3 DNA: TGTGCCAGCAGCACCTCCCCGGAGCCCCAGCATTTT
D gene: -; clone size: -; J gene: TRBJ2-7; V gene: TRBV7-9; CDR3 protein: CASSSPTASYEQYF; CDR3 DNA: TGTGCCAGCAGCTCCCCGACAGCCTCCTACGAGCAGTACTTC
D gene: TRBD1; clone size: -; J gene: TRBJ2-1; V gene: TRBV5-1; CDR3 protein: CASSTDRGSYNEQFF; CDR3 DNA: TGCGCCAGCAGCACGGACAGGGGCTCCTACAATGAGCAGTTCTTC
D gene: TRBD1; clone size: few; J gene: TRBJ1-6; V gene: TRBV6-6; CDR3 protein: CASSSSGQRNSPLHF; CDR3 DNA: TGTGCCAGCAGTTCCTCGGGACAGCGGAATTCACCCCTCCACTTT
D gene: TRBD1; clone size: once; J gene: TRBJ1-1; V gene: TRBV5-1; CDR3 protein: CASSWSGQGSSNTEAFF; CDR3 DNA: TGCGCCAGCAGCTGGAGTGGACAGGGGTCTTCGAACACTGAAGCTTTCTTT
D gene: TRBD1; clone size: -; J gene: TRBJ2-7; V gene: TRBV10-2; CDR3 protein: CASRAGQGAGYEQYF; CDR3 DNA: TGCGCCAGCAGGGCGGGACAGGGGGCAGGTTACGAGCAGTACTTC
D gene: -; clone size: -; J gene: TRBJ2-1; V gene: TRBV11-2; CDR3 protein: CASSLGQVVLDEQFF; CDR3 DNA: TGTGCCAGCAGCTTAGGACAGGTCGTTCTTGATGAGCAGTTCTTC
D gene: -; clone size: -; J gene: TRBJ1-4; V gene: TRBV5-1; CDR3 protein: CASSLGRAATNEKLFF; CDR3 DNA: TGCGCCAGCAGCTTGGGCAGGGCAGCTACTAATGAAAAACTGTTTTTT
D gene: -; clone size: -; J gene: TRBJ2-7; V gene: TRBV29-1; CDR3 protein: CSVDRPGTYEQYF; CDR3 DNA: TGCAGCGTAGACAGGCCCGGCACCTACGAGCAGTACTTC
D gene: -; clone size: -; J gene: TRBJ1-5; V gene: TRBV4-3; CDR3 protein: CASSQDRYSNQPQHF; CDR3 DNA: TGCGCCAGCAGCCAAGACAGATATAGCAATCAGCCCCAGCATTTT
D gene: -; clone size: -; J gene: TRBJ1-1; V gene: TRBV5-4; CDR3 protein: CASSPGVDTEAFF; CDR3 DNA: TGTGCCAGCAGCCCAGGGGTGGACACTGAAGCTTTCTTT
D gene: -; clone size: -; J gene: TRBJ2-3; V gene: TRBV6-1; CDR3 protein: CASSETPGPTQYF; CDR3 DNA: TGTGCCAGCAGCGAAACACCGGGTCCAACGCAGTATTTT
D gene: TRBD1; clone size: -; J gene: TRBJ2-3; V gene: TRBV7-9; CDR3 protein: CASSQQGARTDTQYF; CDR3 DNA: TGTGCCAGCAGCCAACAGGGGGCTCGCACAGATACGCAGTATTTT
D gene: TRBD1; clone size: -; J gene: TRBJ2-5; V gene: TRBV18; CDR3 protein: CASSLGQGQETQYF; CDR3 DNA: TGTGCCAGCTCACTGGGACAGGGACAAGAGACCCAGTACTTC
D gene: -; clone size: -; J gene: TRBJ1-1; V gene: TRBV5-1; CDR3 protein: CASSLGPRGDTEAFF; CDR3 DNA: TGCGCCAGCAGCTTGGGCCCTCGGGGAGACACTGAAGCTTTCTTT
D gene: -; clone size: -; J gene: TRBJ2-1; V gene: TRBV2; CDR3 protein: CASRMGAGEPYNEQFF; CDR3 DNA: TGTGCCAGCAGGATGGGGGCGGGGGAACCGTACAATGAGCAGTTCTTC
D gene: TRBD1; clone size: -; J gene: TRBJ2-2; V gene: TRBV7-7; CDR3 protein: CASSGQGDTGELFF; CDR3 DNA: TGTGCCAGCAGCGGACAGGGAGACACCGGGGAGCTGTTTTTT
D gene: TRBD2; clone size: -; J gene: TRBJ2-7; V gene: TRBV19; CDR3 protein: CASKRTSGAGEQYF; CDR3 DNA: TGTGCCAGTAAACGGACTAGCGGGGCGGGCGAGCAGTACTTC
D gene: TRBD2; clone size: -; J gene: TRBJ2-7; V gene: TRBV7-9; CDR3 protein: CASSLLASGVYEQYF; CDR3 DNA: TGTGCCAGCAGCTTGTTGGCTAGCGGGGTCTACGAGCAGTACTTC